Below are 14 T cell receptor beta chains sequenced from a single sample in a study of T cells after yellow fever vaccination. One entry per CDR3 protein, called by TCRdb with MiXCR from the 5' RACE reads. The sample yields 150,000 to 200,000 distinct CDR3 sequences, around 7.3% seen once. Sequencing was performed on CD4+ T cells sorted from PBMCs, taken less than 6 days after the first yellow fever vaccination. The receptors stem from a man aged 18-30 years who received the YFV17D yellow fever vaccine.

The sample holds a few counts of this clonotype. The chain carries TRBV7-2 and TRBJ2-1; 7 bases fit TRBD1. Germline CDR1 and CDR2: SGHTA and FQGNSA. V trimming: 2 bases; J trimming: 7 bases; junction bases outside the gene matches: 8. This CDR3 comprises 15 residues. The CDR3 sequence: CASSLHQGGENEQFF. The CDR3, as DNA: TGTGCCAGCAGCTTACACCAAGGGGGCGAGAATGAGCAGTTCTTC. The whole variable domain, filled in from reference TRBV7-2 and TRBJ2-1, reads GAGVSQSPSNKVTEKGKDVELRCDPISGHTALYWYRQSLGQGLEFLIYFQGNSAPDKSGLPSDRFSAERTGGSVSTLTIQRTQQEDSAVYLCASSLHQGGENEQFFGPGTRLTVL.

This clonotype came up a few times. This rearrangement joins TRBV7-9 to TRBJ1-1; TRBD1 agrees at 7 bases. Trimming removed 0 bases from V and 5 bases from J; junction bases left unmatched: 12. Per the germline V gene, CDR1 is SEHNR and CDR2 is FQNEAQ (reference sequence). The CDR3 runs 17 residues. The CDR3 region has the DNA TGTGCCAGCAGCTTAGCTCTCGGTAGGGGGCGAGGAACTGAAGCTTTCTTT. This gives the protein CASSLALGRGRGTEAFF.

The rearrangement uses TRBV5-4 and TRBJ1-4, with 7 positions matching TRBD1. The CDR3 covers 14 residues. Germline values: CDR1 SGHNT, CDR2 YYREEE (reference sequence). The junction had 3 bases not matched to a gene; V was cut back by 4 bases and J by 3 bases. For the CDR3, the DNA is TGTGCCAGCAGCCTCGGGACAGCTAATGAAAAACTGTTTTTT. Protein product: CASSLGTANEKLFF. The full variable domain, rest sourced from reference TRBV5-4 and TRBJ1-4, is ETGVTQSPTHLIKTRGQQVTLRCSSQSGHNTVSWYQQALGQGPQFIFQYYREEENGRGNFPPRFSGLQFPNYSSELNVNALELDDSALYLCASSLGTANEKLFFGSGTQLSVL.

The chain employs TRBV5-1 and TRBJ2-5; 8 nucleotides line up with TRBD2. The CDR3 consists of 15 residues. Trimming at V came to 3 bases and at J to 1 base, leaving 5 bases not matched to a gene. CDR1 and CDR2 from the germline V gene are SGHRS and YFSETQ. The CDR3 DNA follows: TGCGCCAGCAGCTCCACAGGGACTAGCCAAGAGACCCAGTACTTC. Translated, it gives CASSSTGTSQETQYF.

This clonotype showed up many times. The chain recombines TRBV7-2 with TRBJ1-5; D call uncertain. The CDR3 spans 14 residues. V was pared by 4 bases and J by 3 bases, with 10 bases between. Germline CDR1 SGHTA, CDR2 FQGNSA. The CDR3, as DNA: TGTGCCAGCAGCTCGCAGAGTTCCAATCAGCCCCAGCATTTT. Protein: CASSSQSSNQPQHF.

The J gene is TRBJ1-6, the V gene TRBV25-1; D is ambiguous. Germline-derived CDR1 and CDR2 are MGHDK and SYGVNS. The CDR3 sequence is 17 residues long. Trimming stripped 3 bases from V and 0 bases from J, with 12 bases between. DNA of the CDR3: TGTGCCAGCAGTGATTACAGTGTCAGCTCCTATAATTCACCCCTCCACTTT. Residues: CASSDYSVSSYNSPLHF. The full variable domain, rest sourced from reference TRBV25-1 and TRBJ1-6, is EADIYQTPRYLVIGTGKKITLECSQTMGHDKMYWYQQDPGMELHLIHYSYGVNSTEKGDLSSESTVSRIRTEHFPLTLESARPSHTSQYLCASSDYSVSSYNSPLHFGNGTRLTVT.

This chain links TRBV4-1 with TRBJ2-3; perhaps TRBD2 as D (7 bases). The CDR3 consists of 15 residues. Germline V gene sequence: CDR1 MGHRA, CDR2 YSYEKL. Between the trimmed V and J ends, which lost 3 bases and 4 bases, there was a span of 14 bases. The CDR3 loop reads CASSQGGLDADTQYF. The CDR3 coding sequence is TGCGCCAGCAGCCAGGGGGGGCTAGATGCAGATACGCAGTATTTT.

This chain connects TRBV4-2 to TRBJ2-6, with a possible D match to TRBD1 (5 bases). V dropped 1 base and J dropped 0 bases, with 16 bases sitting between them. CDR1 LGHNA and CDR2 YNFKEQ come from the germline V gene. The CDR3 consists of 19 residues. CDR3 nucleotides: TGTGCCAGCAGCCAAGTAGCCGCAGGGTTCAGCTCTGGGGCCAACGTCCTGACTTTC. This codes for CASSQVAAGFSSGANVLTF.

This clonotype was observed at least ten times. The gene calls are TRBV7-9 and TRBJ2-3, with D uncertain. Germline V gives CDR1 SEHNR, CDR2 FQNEAQ (reference sequence). V was trimmed by 4 bases and J by 2 bases, leaving 13 bases between them. CDR3 length: 15 residues. CDR3 nucleotides: TGTGCCAGCAGCTCCTCCTCACTCCCCACAGATACGCAGTATTTT. The encoded protein is CASSSSSLPTDTQYF.

This clonotype was recorded a few times. The chain links TRBV5-1 to TRBJ1-1, with 9 bases fitting TRBD1. CDR1 is SGHRS and CDR2 is YFSETQ in the germline V gene. The junction had 7 bases not matched to a gene; V was cut back by 0 bases and J by 4 bases. The CDR3 sequence is 16 residues long. For the CDR3, the DNA is TGCGCCAGCAGCTTGGCCCCGCGACAGGGGGGCACTGAAGCTTTCTTT. Amino acid sequence: CASSLAPRQGGTEAFF.

There are many counts of this clonotype. The chain combines TRBV5-1 with TRBJ2-7; 12 nucleotides align to TRBD2. Losses at the gene ends were 3 bases for V and 3 bases for J; bases not matched to a gene: 16. The CDR3 runs to 19 residues. Germline lookup yields CDR1 SGHRS and CDR2 YFSETQ. In DNA form, the CDR3 reads TGCGCCAGCAGCTCCCACAGGAGACTAGCGGGGGACCTTGGCTACGAGCAGTACGTC. This encodes CASSSHRRLAGDLGYEQYV.

This clonotype was detected many times. The chain links TRBV5-1 to TRBJ1-2; TRBD1 matches 7 bases. This CDR3 has 13 amino acids. Unmatched junction bases numbered 10, after V lost 5 bases and J lost 9 bases. In germline, CDR1 is SGHRS, CDR2 YFSETQ. The CDR3 here is CASREPGQPSYTF. The CDR3 nucleotides are TGCGCCAGCAGGGAACCGGGACAGCCTAGCTACACCTTC.

This clonotype was counted many times. This chain joins TRBV20-1 and TRBJ1-1, with a weak D call TRBD1 (5 bases). The CDR3 spans 14 residues. Germline V gene lookup returns CDR1 DFQATT and CDR2 SNEGSKA (reference sequence). V lost 5 bases to trimming and J lost 1 base, with 14 bases between them. The CDR3 bases are TGCAGTGCTGCAGCCGGGGGGTGGAACACTGAAGCTTTCTTT. Residues: CSAAAGGWNTEAFF.

This clonotype came up a few times. This sequence joins TRBV19 and TRBJ1-5, with 9 positions matching TRBD1. V was pared by 6 bases and J by 6 bases, with 6 bases of the junction left unmatched. This CDR3 comprises 14 residues. The germline CDR1 and CDR2 sequences are LNHDA and SQIVND (reference sequence). CDR3 nucleotides: TGTGCCAGTAGACCCGGGACAGGGAGTCAGCCCCAGCATTTT. Amino acids: CASRPGTGSQPQHF. The variable domain in full, completed from reference TRBV19 and TRBJ1-5, reads DGGITQSPKYLFRKEGQNVTLSCEQNLNHDAMYWYRQDPGQGLRLIYYSQIVNDFQKGDIAEGYSVSREKKESFPLTVTSAQKNPTAFYLCASRPGTGSQPQHFGDGTRLSIL.